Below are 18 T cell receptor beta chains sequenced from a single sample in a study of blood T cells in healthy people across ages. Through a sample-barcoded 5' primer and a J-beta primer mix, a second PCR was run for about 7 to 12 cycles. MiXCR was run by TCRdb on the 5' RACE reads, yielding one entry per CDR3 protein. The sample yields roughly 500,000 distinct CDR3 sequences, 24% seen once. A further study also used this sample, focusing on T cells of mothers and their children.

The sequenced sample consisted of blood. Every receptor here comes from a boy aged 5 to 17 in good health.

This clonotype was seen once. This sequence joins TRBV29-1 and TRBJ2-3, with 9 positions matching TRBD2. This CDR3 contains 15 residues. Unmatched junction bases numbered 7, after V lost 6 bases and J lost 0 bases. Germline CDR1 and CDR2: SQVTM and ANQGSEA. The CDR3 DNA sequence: TGCAGCGTGCAATTTACTAGCGGGAGCACAGATACGCAGTATTTT. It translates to CSVQFTSGSTDTQYF.

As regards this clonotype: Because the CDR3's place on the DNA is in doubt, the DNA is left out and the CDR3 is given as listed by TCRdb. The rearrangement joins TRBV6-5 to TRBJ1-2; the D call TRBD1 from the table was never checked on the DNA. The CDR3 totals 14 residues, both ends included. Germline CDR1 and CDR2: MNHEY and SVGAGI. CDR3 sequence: CASSYFGPGSGYTF.

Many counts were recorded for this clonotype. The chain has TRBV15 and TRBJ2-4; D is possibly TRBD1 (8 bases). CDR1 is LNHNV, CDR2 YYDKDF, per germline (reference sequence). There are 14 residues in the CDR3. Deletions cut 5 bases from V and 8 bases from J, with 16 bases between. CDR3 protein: CATSYGQGGDIQYF. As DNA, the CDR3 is TGTGCCACCAGCTACGGACAGGGAGGGGACATTCAGTACTTC.

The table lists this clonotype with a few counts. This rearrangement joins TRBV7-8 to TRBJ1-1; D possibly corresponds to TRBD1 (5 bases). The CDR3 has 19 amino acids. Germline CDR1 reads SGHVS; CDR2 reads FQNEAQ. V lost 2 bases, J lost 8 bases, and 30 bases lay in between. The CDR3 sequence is CASSLLMGGRRLSLWEAFF. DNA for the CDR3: TGTGCCAGCAGCTTATTAATGGGGGGTCGCAGACTCTCTCTTTGGGAAGCTTTCTTT.

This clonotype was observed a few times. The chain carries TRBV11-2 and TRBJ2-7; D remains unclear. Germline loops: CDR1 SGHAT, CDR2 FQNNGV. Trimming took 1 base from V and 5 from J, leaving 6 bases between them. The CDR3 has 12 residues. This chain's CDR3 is CASSLAPNEQYF. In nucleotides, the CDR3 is TGTGCCAGCAGCTTAGCCCCCAACGAGCAGTACTTC.

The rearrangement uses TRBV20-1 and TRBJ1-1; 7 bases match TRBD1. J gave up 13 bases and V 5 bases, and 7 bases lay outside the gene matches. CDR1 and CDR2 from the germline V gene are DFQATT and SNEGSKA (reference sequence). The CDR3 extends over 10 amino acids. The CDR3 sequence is CSALDREIFF. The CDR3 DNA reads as TGCAGTGCTCTTGACAGGGAGATTTTCTTT.

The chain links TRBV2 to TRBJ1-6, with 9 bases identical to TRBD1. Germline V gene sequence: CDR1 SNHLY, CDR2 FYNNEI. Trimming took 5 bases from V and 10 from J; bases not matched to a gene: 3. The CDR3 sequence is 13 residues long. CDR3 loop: CASSKGQGSPLHF. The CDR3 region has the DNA TGTGCCAGCAGTAAGGGACAGGGCTCACCCCTCCACTTT.

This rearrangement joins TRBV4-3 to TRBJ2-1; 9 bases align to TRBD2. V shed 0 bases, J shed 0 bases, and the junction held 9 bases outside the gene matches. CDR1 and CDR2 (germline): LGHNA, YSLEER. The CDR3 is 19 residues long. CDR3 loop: CASSQDGGGRALSYNEQFF. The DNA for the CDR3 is TGCGCCAGCAGCCAAGATGGGGGCGGGAGGGCCCTCTCCTACAATGAGCAGTTCTTC.

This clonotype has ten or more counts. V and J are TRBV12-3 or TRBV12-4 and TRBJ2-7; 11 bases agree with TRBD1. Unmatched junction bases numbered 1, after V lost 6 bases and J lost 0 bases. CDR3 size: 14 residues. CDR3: CASRGTGGSYEQYF. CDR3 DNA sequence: TGTGCCAGCAGAGGGACAGGGGGCTCCTACGAGCAGTACTTC.

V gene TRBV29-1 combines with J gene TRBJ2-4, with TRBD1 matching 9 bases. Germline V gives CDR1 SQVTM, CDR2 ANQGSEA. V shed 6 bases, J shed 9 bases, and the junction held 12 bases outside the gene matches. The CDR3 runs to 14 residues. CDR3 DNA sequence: TGCAGCGTACCGGGACAGGGATCGTCCCCCATTCAGTACTTC. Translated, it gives CSVPGQGSSPIQYF.

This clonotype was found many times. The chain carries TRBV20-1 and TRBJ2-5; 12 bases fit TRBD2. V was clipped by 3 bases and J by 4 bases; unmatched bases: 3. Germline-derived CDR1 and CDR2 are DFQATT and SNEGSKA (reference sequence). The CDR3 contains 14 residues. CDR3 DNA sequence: TGCAGTGCTAGGCAGGGACTAGCGGGAGAGACCCAGTACTTC. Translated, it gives CSARQGLAGETQYF.

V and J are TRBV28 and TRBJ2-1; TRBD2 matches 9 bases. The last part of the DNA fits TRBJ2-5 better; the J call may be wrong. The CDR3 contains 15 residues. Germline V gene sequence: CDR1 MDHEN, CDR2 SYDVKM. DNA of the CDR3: TGTGCCAGCAGTTCGGCGGGAGGGCCTGGTCAGACCCAGTACTTC. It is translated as CASSSAGGPGQTQYF.

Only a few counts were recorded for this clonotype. For the CDR3, the DNA is TGTGCCAGCAGTTTAAAAGGGGACTACGAGGAGGGAGAGACCCAGTACTTC. Amino acids: CASSLKGDYEEGETQYF. J is TRBJ2-5 and V is TRBV27, with 7 bases lining up with TRBD2. The CDR3 runs 17 residues. The V gene end was trimmed by 2 bases and the J gene end by 4 bases; junction bases not matched to a gene: 13. From germline, CDR1 is MNHEY and CDR2 SMNVEV (reference sequence).

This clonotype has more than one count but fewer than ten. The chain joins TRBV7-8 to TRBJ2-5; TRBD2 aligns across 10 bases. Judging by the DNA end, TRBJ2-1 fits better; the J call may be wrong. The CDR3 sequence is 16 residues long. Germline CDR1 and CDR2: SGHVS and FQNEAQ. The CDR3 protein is CASSRSGLADTMEQFF. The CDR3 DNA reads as TGTGCCAGCAGCCGCAGCGGACTAGCGGACACCATGGAGCAGTTCTTC.

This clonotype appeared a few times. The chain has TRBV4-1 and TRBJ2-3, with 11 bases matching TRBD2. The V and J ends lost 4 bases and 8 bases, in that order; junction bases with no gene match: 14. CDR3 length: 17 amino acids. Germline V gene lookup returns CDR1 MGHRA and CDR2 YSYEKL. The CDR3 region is CASSRHLIAGGPVTQYF. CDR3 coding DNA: TGCGCCAGCAGCCGCCATCTAATAGCGGGGGGGCCTGTTACGCAGTATTTT.

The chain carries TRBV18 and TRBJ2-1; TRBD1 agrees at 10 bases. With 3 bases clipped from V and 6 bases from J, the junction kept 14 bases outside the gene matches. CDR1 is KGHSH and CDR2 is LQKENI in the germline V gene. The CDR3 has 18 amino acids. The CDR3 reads CASSPIRQGASSINEQFF. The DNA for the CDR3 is TGTGCCAGCTCACCCATTAGACAGGGGGCCTCCTCTATCAATGAGCAGTTCTTC. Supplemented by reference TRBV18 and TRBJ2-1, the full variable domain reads NAGVMQNPRHLVRRRGQEARLRCSPMKGHSHVYWYRQLPEEGLKFMVYLQKENIIDESGMPKERFSAEFPKEGPSILRIQQVVRGDSAAYFCASSPIRQGASSINEQFFGPGTRLTVL.

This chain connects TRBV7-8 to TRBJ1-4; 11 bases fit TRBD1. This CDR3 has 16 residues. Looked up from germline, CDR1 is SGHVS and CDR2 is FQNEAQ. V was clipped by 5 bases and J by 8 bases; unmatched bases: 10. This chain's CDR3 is CASSHRDRGRDEKLFF. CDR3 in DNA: TGTGCCAGCAGCCACCGGGACAGGGGGAGGGACGAAAAACTGTTTTTT.

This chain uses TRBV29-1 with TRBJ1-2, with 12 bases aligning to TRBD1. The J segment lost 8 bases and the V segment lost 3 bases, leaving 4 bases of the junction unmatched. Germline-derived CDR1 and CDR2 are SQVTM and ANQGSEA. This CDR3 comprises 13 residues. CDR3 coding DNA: TGCAGCGTTGAGGGACAGGGGGCGAGAGGCTACACCTTC. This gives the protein CSVEGQGARGYTF. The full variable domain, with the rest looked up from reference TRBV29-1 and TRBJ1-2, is SAVISQKPSRDICQRGTSLTIQCQVDSQVTMMFWYRQQPGQSLTLIATANQGSEATYESGFVIDKFPISRPNLTFSTLTVSNMSPEDSSIYLCSVEGQGARGYTFGSGTRLTVV.